This T cell receptor beta chain was captured in a study of blood T cell repertoires in COVID-19. Study at large: Sites in the United States, Italy and Spain provided acute and convalescent COVID-19 samples. T cells, B-cell-depleted T cells, or PBMCs supplied cDNA or gDNA.

V dropped 3 bases and J dropped 3; count of bases not matched to a gene: 7. The CDR3 consists of 15 residues. CDR1 and CDR2 (germline): WSHSY, SAAADI. In the source study's methods: How many nucleated cells were present was estimated from reference gene primer amplification. Clones were sequenced by immunoSEQ multiplex PCR, and TCRdb holds only the in-frame ones, with some missing. V and J calls and clone size come straight from that table; D and trimming were deduced from the DNA. The sample lists about 500,000 clones; 80% to 90% were seen once. Seattle patient enrollment occurred during active infection, with longitudinal follow-up thereafter.

The chain recombines TRBV10-2 with TRBJ2-7, with 8 bases fitting TRBD1. The origin of this receptor is a man younger than 35 with COVID-19, enrolled during active disease. What was sequenced was peripheral blood. CDR3: CASSEGQGARYEQYF. The CDR3 DNA is TGCGCCAGCAGTGAAGGTCAGGGGGCCCGCTACGAGCAGTACTTC.